This TCR beta chain appears in the sequencing data of a study of T cell responses to AZD1222 COVID-19 vaccine. Method: immunoSEQ multiplex PCR; TCRdb's copy keeps in-frame clones and lacks some. The sample includes 100,000 or so clones, 80% to 90% of them seen just once. The CDR3 consists of 14 residues. CDR1 and CDR2 (germline): SGHDN, FVKESK. On this clone itself: Its antigen is currently unknown. Its ends do not fully match the called genes, so a read error is possible.

Overall study results and limits: Regions 160-218 and 743-854 dominated among vaccine-associated CD4 TCRs spanning spike. Unmutated regions of variants are reportedly targeted by nearly half of spike-specific TCRs. Recipients of two AZD1222 doses showed rising Spike-specific TCR breadth and depth. It should be noted that donors were predominantly white British and more often female, and clonal diversity was possibly underestimated.

The TCR originated in an adult who received the AZD1222 COVID-19 vaccine. This sequence joins TRBV14 and TRBJ2-5; 8 nucleotides align to TRBD1. The sample in question was peripheral blood, obtained 28 days after the second AZD1222 dose. CDR3 sequence reads: CASSQEVKTGVMDF. CDR3 DNA sequence: TGTGCCAGCAGCCAAGAGGTGAAGACAGGGGTAATGGACTTC. Full variable domain (remainder filled in from reference TRBV14 and TRBJ2-5): EAGVTQFPSHSVIEKGQTVTLRCDPISGHDNLYWYRRVMGKEIKFLLHFVKESKQDESGMPNNRFLAERTGGTYSTLKVQPAELEDSGVYFCASSQEVKTGVMDFGPGTRLLVL.